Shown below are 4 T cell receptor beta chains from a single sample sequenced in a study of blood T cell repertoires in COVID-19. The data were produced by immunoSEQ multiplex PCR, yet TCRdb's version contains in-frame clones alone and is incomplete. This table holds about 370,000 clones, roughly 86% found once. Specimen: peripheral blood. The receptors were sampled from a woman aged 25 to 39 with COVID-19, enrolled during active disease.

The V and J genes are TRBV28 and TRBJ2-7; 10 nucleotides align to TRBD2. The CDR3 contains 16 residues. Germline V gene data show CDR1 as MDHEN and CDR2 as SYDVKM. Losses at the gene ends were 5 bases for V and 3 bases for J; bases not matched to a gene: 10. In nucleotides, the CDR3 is TGTGCCAGCAGTCTCTTAGCGGGAGGACTCCACTACGAGCAGTACTTC. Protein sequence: CASSLLAGGLHYEQYF.

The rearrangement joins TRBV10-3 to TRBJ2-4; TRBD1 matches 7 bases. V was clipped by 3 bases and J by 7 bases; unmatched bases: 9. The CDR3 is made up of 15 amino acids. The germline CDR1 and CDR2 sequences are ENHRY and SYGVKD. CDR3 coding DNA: TGTGCCATCAGTGACCGCGACAGGGCTAATAACATTCAGTACTTC. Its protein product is CAISDRDRANNIQYF.

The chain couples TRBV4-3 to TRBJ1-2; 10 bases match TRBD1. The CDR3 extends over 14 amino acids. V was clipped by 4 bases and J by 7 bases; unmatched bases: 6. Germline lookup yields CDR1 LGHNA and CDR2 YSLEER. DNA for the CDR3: TGCGCCAGCAGCCCGGGACAGGGGTACGGTGGCTACACCTTC. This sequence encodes CASSPGQGYGGYTF.

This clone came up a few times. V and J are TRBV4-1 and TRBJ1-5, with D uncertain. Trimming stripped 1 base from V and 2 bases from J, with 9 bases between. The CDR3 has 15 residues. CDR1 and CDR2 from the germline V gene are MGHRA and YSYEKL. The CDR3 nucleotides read TGCGCCAGCAGCCAAGGTACGGTGGGCAATCAGCCCCAGCATTTT. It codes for CASSQGTVGNQPQHF.